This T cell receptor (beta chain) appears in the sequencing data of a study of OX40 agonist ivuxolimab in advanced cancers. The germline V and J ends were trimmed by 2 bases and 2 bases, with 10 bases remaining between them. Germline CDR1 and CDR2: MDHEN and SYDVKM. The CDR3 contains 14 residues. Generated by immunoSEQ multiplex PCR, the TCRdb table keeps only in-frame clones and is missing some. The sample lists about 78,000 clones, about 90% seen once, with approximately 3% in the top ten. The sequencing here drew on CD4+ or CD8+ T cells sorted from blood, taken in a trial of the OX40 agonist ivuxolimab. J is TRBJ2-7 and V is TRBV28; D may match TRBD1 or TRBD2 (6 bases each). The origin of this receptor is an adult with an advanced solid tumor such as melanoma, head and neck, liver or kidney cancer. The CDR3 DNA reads TGTGCCAGCAGTTTAGGGGGGCAGGCCTACGAGCAGTACTTC. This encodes CASSLGGQAYEQYF.